This paragraph covers one T cell receptor beta chain sequence. This sample was taken from a study of CD8 T cells in Susac syndrome. Sequencing targeted TCR beta in T cells from blood (CD8+ and CD4+). TEMRA cells were FACS-enriched, with CD8+ and CD4+ T cells isolated negatively. Reverse transcription of roughly 0.45 to 1 ug RNA used random hexamers. TCRdb reanalysed the immunoSEQ multiplex PCR reads using MiXCR and keeps one entry per CDR3 protein. The sample comprises 400,000 to 550,000 distinct CDR3 sequences, more than 80% of which are singletons, and under 0.15% rests with the top ten. Sequenced input: CD8+ T cells from PBMCs. The source of this sequence is a human donor with multiple sclerosis.

As DNA, the CDR3 is TGTGCCAGCAGGGCAGGGAGGAACGAGCAGTACTTC. This translates into CASRAGRNEQYF. This chain links TRBV27 with TRBJ2-7; weak D call: TRBD2 (6 bases). V lost 6 bases and J 5 bases, leaving 11 bases between the germline ends. From germline, CDR1 is MNHEY and CDR2 SMNVEV (reference sequence). This CDR3 has 12 amino acids.